The rows below give T cell receptor beta chains drawn from one sample of a study of blood T cell repertoires in COVID-19. Generated by immunoSEQ multiplex PCR, the TCRdb table keeps only in-frame clones and is missing some. The repertoire holds about 260,000 clones, more than 80% seen once, with approximately 4% in the top ten. Sequences were obtained from PBMCs or T cells enriched from blood (not recorded which). The source of these receptors is a woman aged 25 to 45 with acute COVID-19. Both conserved end residues are part of each CDR3. A D gene is named only where the DNA matches it firmly. Clone size is stated in some rows and not others, as once, few, many or a class when expanded.

D gene,V gene,clone size,J gene,CDR3 protein,CDR3 DNA
NA,TRBV7-9,NA,TRBJ2-6,CASSPTGTNSGANVLTF,TGTGCCAGCAGCCCCACCGGGACAAACTCTGGGGCCAACGTCCTGACTTTC
TRBD2,TRBV6-1,NA,TRBJ2-3,CASSEGLAGGQTDTQYF,TGTGCCAGCAGTGAAGGGCTAGCGGGAGGGCAGACAGATACGCAGTATTTT
NA,TRBV19,NA,TRBJ2-5,CASSNGQETQYF,TGTGCCAGTAGTAACGGTCAAGAGACCCAGTACTTC
TRBD2,TRBV4-3,once,TRBJ2-7,CASSQGGLAGDEQYF,TGCGCCAGCAGCCAAGGGGGACTAGCGGGAGACGAGCAGTACTTC
NA,TRBV3-1/TRBV3-2,NA,TRBJ1-4,CASSQDRKLFF,TGTGCCAGCAGCCAAGACCGAAAACTGTTTTTT
NA,TRBV4-2,NA,TRBJ2-7,CASSQDWSTYEQYF,TGTGCCAGCAGCCAGGACTGGAGTACCTACGAGCAGTACTTC
NA,TRBV5-1,once,TRBJ2-1,CASSLQDSYNEQFF,TGCGCCAGCAGCTTGCAGGATTCCTACAATGAGCAGTTCTTC
NA,TRBV5-4,NA,TRBJ2-7,CASSRQSSYEQYF,TGTGCCAGCAGCAGACAAAGCTCCTACGAGCAGTACTTC
TRBD2,TRBV28,NA,TRBJ2-7,CASIAGTSGSYEQYF,TGTGCCAGCATAGCCGGGACTAGCGGGAGTTACGAGCAGTACTTC
TRBD1,TRBV7-9,NA,TRBJ2-1,CASSGWTGGGLYNEQFF,TGTGCCAGCAGCGGGTGGACAGGGGGCGGCCTTTACAATGAGCAGTTCTTC
TRBD2,TRBV28,NA,TRBJ2-7,CASSSSGSVHEQYF,TGTGCCAGCAGTTCTAGCGGGAGTGTCCACGAGCAGTACTTC
NA,TRBV6-6,NA,TRBJ2-5,CASSYFAGSQETQYF,TGTGCCAGCAGTTACTTTGCGGGATCCCAAGAGACCCAGTACTTC
NA,TRBV11-2,NA,TRBJ2-7,CASNQPGGSYEQYF,TGTGCCAGCAACCAACCCGGGGGCTCCTACGAGCAGTACTTC
NA,TRBV4-3,NA,TRBJ1-1,CASSQVAPGHPNTEAFF,TGCGCCAGCAGCCAAGTGGCCCCGGGACACCCGAACACTGAAGCTTTCTTT
NA,TRBV28,NA,TRBJ2-1,CASRGNRDEQFF,TGTGCCAGCAGGGGCAACAGGGATGAGCAGTTCTTC
TRBD2,TRBV15,once,TRBJ2-3,CATSRGLAETTDTQYF,TGTGCCACCAGCAGGGGACTAGCGGAGACCACAGATACGCAGTATTTT
TRBD1,TRBV6-1,once,TRBJ2-3,CASSDARGTGEPDTQYF,TGTGCCAGCAGTGACGCCCGTGGGACAGGGGAGCCAGATACGCAGTATTTT
TRBD1,TRBV5-5,NA,TRBJ1-3,CASSQDRGGNTIYF,TGTGCCAGCAGCCAGGACAGGGGAGGAAACACCATATATTTT
NA,TRBV9,NA,TRBJ2-1,CASSIGGNEQFF,TGTGCCAGCAGTATTGGCGGCAATGAGCAGTTCTTC
TRBD1,TRBV13,NA,TRBJ2-1,CASSPRGLGNEQFF,TGTGCCAGCAGCCCCAGGGGGTTAGGCAATGAGCAGTTCTTC
NA,TRBV18,NA,TRBJ1-1,CASSPGGDTEAFF,TGTGCCAGCTCCCCCGGGGGGGACACTGAAGCTTTCTTT
NA,TRBV7-9,NA,TRBJ2-5,CASSNSGAKETQYF,TGTGCCAGCAGCAATAGCGGCGCAAAAGAGACCCAGTACTTC
NA,TRBV28,NA,TRBJ1-2,CASSTGGTNYGYTF,TGTGCCAGCAGTACGGGGGGGACTAACTATGGCTACACCTTC
NA,TRBV12-3/TRBV12-4,NA,TRBJ2-2,CASRRTATGELFF,TGTGCCAGCAGACGGACAGCCACCGGGGAGCTGTTTTTT
TRBD2,TRBV10-3,once,TRBJ2-1,CAISESSLAGSSEQFF,TGTGCCATCAGTGAGTCATCGCTAGCGGGATCGAGTGAGCAGTTCTTC
NA,TRBV27,NA,TRBJ2-7,CASSMFRDGGYEQYF,TGTGCCAGCAGTATGTTCCGGGACGGGGGATACGAGCAGTACTTC
NA,TRBV28,NA,TRBJ1-3,CASRTTQGGNTIYF,TGTGCCAGCCGAACAACGCAGGGCGGAAACACCATATATTTT
TRBD1,TRBV5-8,once,TRBJ2-3,CASSSRTGADTQYF,TGTGCCAGCAGCTCTAGGACAGGGGCAGATACGCAGTATTTT